The text below deals with one T cell receptor (beta chain). These data are taken from a study of blood T cell repertoires in COVID-19. CDR3 length equals 16 residues. Only in-frame clones appear in the TCRdb table, and some are missing; sequencing was by immunoSEQ multiplex PCR. Here the sample spans roughly 480,000 clones, 80% to 90% being singletons. The TCR sequence derives from a man between 18 and 29 years old with COVID-19, enrolled during active disease. The chain is built from TRBV12-2 and TRBJ2-4; the DNA was not compared with TRBD1, the D call given in the table. TRBV12-2 is an annotated pseudogene. Sequenced material: peripheral blood. CDR3 region: CASRPKGVLAKNIQYF. CDR3 DNA sequence: TGTGCAAGTCGCCCTAAGGGGGTTTTAGCCAAAAACATTCAGTACTTC.